A single sample is the source of the 5 T cell receptor beta chains below, sequenced in a study of blood T cell repertoires in COVID-19. TCRdb's table, derived via immunoSEQ multiplex PCR, lists solely in-frame clones and lacks some. The sample comprises roughly 250,000 clones, 80% to 90% of which are singletons, and around 0.84% rests with the top ten. The specimen was peripheral blood. The receptors were sampled from a man under 40 with acute or convalescent COVID-19.

V gene TRBV27 combines with J gene TRBJ2-1; the D gene is possibly TRBD2 (5 bases). The germline V gene has CDR1 MNHEY and CDR2 SMNVEV (reference sequence). V lost 1 base, J lost 9 bases, and 10 bases lay in between. This CDR3 spans 13 amino acids. CDR3 in DNA: TGTGCCAGCAGTTTATACTCTCGGGGTGAGCAGTTCTTC. Its protein product is CASSLYSRGEQFF.

V and J are TRBV30 and TRBJ1-5, with 10 bases lining up with TRBD1. V lost 5 bases, J lost 5 bases, and 3 bases stayed unmatched. This CDR3 spans 13 amino acids. Germline values: CDR1 GTSNPN, CDR2 SVGIG (reference sequence). In DNA form, the CDR3 reads TGTGCCTGGGACAGGGGGCGGGATCAGCCCCAGCATTTT. This sequence encodes CAWDRGRDQPQHF.

The chain links TRBV18 to TRBJ1-2, with 7 nucleotides matching TRBD1. Germline assignment: CDR1 KGHSH and CDR2 LQKENI. CDR3 length: 15 residues. V shed 3 bases, J shed 7 bases, and the junction held 11 bases outside the gene matches. The CDR3 coding sequence is TGTGCCAGCTCACCTATGGAAAGGGGGCGTTTTGGCTACACCTTC. As protein: CASSPMERGRFGYTF.

The J gene is TRBJ1-2, the V gene TRBV5-4, with D perhaps TRBD1 (6 bases). The germline V gene encodes CDR1 SGHNT and CDR2 YYREEE (reference sequence). V was shortened by 4 bases and J by 1 base, with 8 bases between the two germline ends. This CDR3 region has 13 residues. CDR3 residues: CASSADSNYGYTF. The CDR3 DNA reads TGTGCCAGCAGCGCGGACAGTAACTATGGCTACACCTTC.

The chain employs TRBV5-1 and TRBJ1-1; unclear D gene. The V end was cut by 3 bases, the J end by 8 bases, with 14 bases between. The CDR3 length is 13 residues. The germline V gene encodes CDR1 SGHRS and CDR2 YFSETQ. The CDR3 here is CASSSRGEMEAFF. In DNA, the CDR3 is TGCGCCAGCAGCTCGCGTGGGGAGATGGAAGCTTTCTTT.